This T cell receptor (beta chain) was recorded in a study of response to subunit inactivated influenza vaccine. Study observations and caveats: Each seasonal influenza vaccination recruits few new T cells, the authors suggested.

Germline V gives CDR1 SGHDT, CDR2 YYEEEE. The V and J ends lost 1 base and 8 bases, in that order; junction bases with no gene match: 9. CDR3 size: 15 residues. Each CDR3 protein gets one entry after TCRdb re-called the RT-PCR reads with MiXCR. The sample consists of over 150,000 distinct CDR3 sequences, around 9% of them appearing once. This clonotype has at least ten counts. Its antigen remains unknown. The specimen was non-naive T cells sorted from PBMCs, collected on the day of vaccination. This rearrangement joins TRBV5-6 to TRBJ2-1; 7 positions agree with TRBD1. The sequence derives from a man aged 50 to 59 who received an inactivated influenza vaccine. CDR3 sequence: CASSLPGGARDEQFF. The CDR3 DNA reads TGTGCCAGCAGCTTGCCAGGGGGAGCTCGGGATGAGCAGTTCTTC.